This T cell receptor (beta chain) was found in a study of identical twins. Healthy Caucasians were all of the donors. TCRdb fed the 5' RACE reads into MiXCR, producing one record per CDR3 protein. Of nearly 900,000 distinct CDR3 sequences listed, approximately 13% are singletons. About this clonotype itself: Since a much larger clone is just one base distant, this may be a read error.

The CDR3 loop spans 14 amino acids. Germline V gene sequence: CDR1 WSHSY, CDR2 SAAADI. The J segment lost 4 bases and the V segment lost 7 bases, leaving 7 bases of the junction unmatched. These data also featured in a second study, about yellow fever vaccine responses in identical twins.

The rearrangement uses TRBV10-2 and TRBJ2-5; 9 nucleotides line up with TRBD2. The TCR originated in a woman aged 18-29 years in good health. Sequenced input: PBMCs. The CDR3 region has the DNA TGCGCCAGCAAAGTAGCGGGAGTCGCAGAGACCCAGTACTTC. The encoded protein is CASKVAGVAETQYF.